The rows below give T cell receptor beta chains drawn from one sample of a study of blood T cell repertoires in COVID-19. The table came from immunoSEQ multiplex PCR; TCRdb's copy has only in-frame clones and leaves some out. The sample holds about 83,000 clones; about 87% are singletons and the top ten take around 7.3%. Sequencing was done on a sample of peripheral blood. The receptors originated from a man at least 80 years old with active or convalescent COVID-19. Both conserved end residues are part of each CDR3. The D gene is left open where the match is weak. Not every row has a clone size; where given, it reads once, few, many or a size class.

J,D,size,V,CDR3,DNA
TRBJ2-3,TRBD2,NA,TRBV3-1/TRBV3-2,CASSQDSSGADTQYF,TGTGCCAGCAGCCAAGATTCTAGCGGGGCGGATACGCAGTATTTT
TRBJ2-3,NA,NA,TRBV19,CASNSLGRGLGTDTQYF,TGTGCCAGTAACTCGCTCGGGCGGGGGCTGGGCACAGATACGCAGTATTTT
TRBJ1-1,NA,once,TRBV6-5,CASTHNRALNTEAFF,TGTGCCAGCACCCACAACAGGGCCCTGAACACTGAAGCTTTCTTT
TRBJ1-5,NA,NA,TRBV7-6,CASSLGAGPIGGGPQHF,TGTGCCAGCAGCTTAGGGGCAGGGCCAATAGGTGGCGGACCCCAGCATTTT
TRBJ2-3,NA,few,TRBV19,CASSIGRGPADTQYF,TGTGCCAGTAGTATAGGGCGGGGGCCCGCGGATACGCAGTATTTT
TRBJ1-6,NA,NA,TRBV7-2,CASSLAGHLESPLHF,TGTGCCAGCAGCTTAGCGGGACACCTCGAATCACCCCTCCACTTT
TRBJ2-1,NA,few,TRBV3-1/TRBV3-2,CASSQDGRVGEQFF,TGTGCCAGCAGCCAAGATGGGCGGGTGGGTGAGCAGTTCTTC
TRBJ1-1,TRBD1,NA,TRBV19,CASSMGVFTGGTEAFF,TGTGCCAGTAGTATGGGGGTGTTCACAGGGGGCACTGAAGCTTTCTTT
TRBJ2-1,NA,NA,TRBV7-9,CASSLQGMANEQFF,TGTGCCAGCAGCTTACAGGGGATGGCCAATGAGCAGTTCTTC
TRBJ1-2,NA,once,TRBV30,CAWSREYGYTF,TGTGCCTGGAGTAGGGAGTATGGCTACACCTTC
TRBJ1-3,NA,NA,TRBV25-1,CASSAPGTAGNTIYF,TGTGCCAGCAGTGCCCCGGGAACCGCTGGAAACACCATATATTTT
TRBJ1-1,NA,NA,TRBV19,CASSSTSQDAEAFF,TGTGCCAGTAGTTCCACATCACAGGACGCTGAAGCTTTCTTT
TRBJ1-4,NA,NA,TRBV2,CASSGLRVEEKLFF,TGTGCCAGCAGCGGTCTTCGGGTTGAAGAAAAACTGTTTTTT
TRBJ1-2,NA,few,TRBV4-1,CASSQQTLNYGYTF,TGCGCCAGCAGCCAACAGACACTTAACTATGGCTACACCTTC
TRBJ1-6,NA,NA,TRBV3-1/TRBV3-2,CASSQEGSPLHF,TGTGCCAGCAGCCAAGAGGGCTCACCCCTCCACTTT
TRBJ2-4,NA,NA,TRBV10-3,CAISGAGMDIQYF,TGTGCCATCAGTGGGGCAGGGATGGACATTCAGTACTTC
TRBJ1-2,NA,NA,TRBV30,CAWTSSGNYGYTF,TGTGCCTGGACTTCGTCCGGTAACTATGGCTACACCTTC
TRBJ1-1,NA,NA,TRBV4-2,CASSQDFFRGDTIIEAFF,TGTGCCAGCAGCCAAGATTTTTTCCGGGGAGACACGATAATTGAAGCTTTCTTT
TRBJ2-5,TRBD1,NA,TRBV5-1,CASSYLGQGGQTQYF,TGCGCCAGCAGCTACCTCGGACAGGGCGGACAGACCCAGTACTTC
TRBJ2-1,NA,NA,TRBV18,CASSPPVPGYNEQFF,TGTGCCAGCTCACCACCCGTTCCGGGGTACAATGAGCAGTTCTTC
TRBJ2-1,TRBD1,NA,TRBV27,CASSRTGDWNEQFF,TGTGCCAGCAGCCGGACAGGGGACTGGAATGAGCAGTTCTTC
TRBJ2-1,TRBD1,once,TRBV6-5,CASTTRGTGNNEQFF,TGTGCCAGCACCACACGGGGGACAGGGAACAATGAGCAGTTCTTC
TRBJ2-3,NA,NA,TRBV6-2/TRBV6-3,CASSYMIAGNQPQYF,TGTGCCAGCAGTTACATGATCGCAGGCAATCAGCCCCAGTATTTT
TRBJ1-1,TRBD1,few,TRBV4-1,CASSQGGRGLDTEAFF,TGCGCCAGCAGCCAAGGAGGAAGGGGGCTCGACACTGAAGCTTTCTTT
TRBJ2-5,NA,NA,TRBV9,CASSGTSGGETQYF,TGTGCCAGCAGCGGAACCTCCGGAGGAGAGACCCAGTACTTC